The 23 T cell receptor beta chains presented below share a single source sample, sequenced in a study of blood T cell repertoires in COVID-19. The method was immunoSEQ multiplex PCR; TCRdb's version includes in-frame clones alone and lacks a portion of them. In the table there are about 74,000 clones, under 90% of which are singletons. Sequencing input: peripheral blood. These receptors were taken from a human donor in a cohort sampled during active COVID-19.

The CDR3 DNA follows: TGTGCCAGCAGATCAGGACAGGGTTTGGACACTGAAGCTTTCTTT. Amino acids: CASRSGQGLDTEAFF. The rearrangement links TRBV6-5 to TRBJ1-1, with 8 bases that match TRBD1. Unmatched junction bases numbered 9, after V lost 6 bases and J lost 3 bases. Germline assignment: CDR1 MNHEY and CDR2 SVGAGI. The CDR3 is 15 residues long.

The chain joins TRBV14 to TRBJ1-1; no definite D call. From germline, CDR1 is SGHDN and CDR2 FVKESK. CDR3 length: 13 residues. Trimming left V 4 bases short and J 4 bases short, with 10 bases between. This CDR3 reads CASSRGGGTEAFF. CDR3 nucleotides: TGTGCCAGCAGCCGGGGAGGCGGCACTGAAGCTTTCTTT.

The V gene is TRBV6-2 or TRBV6-3, the J gene TRBJ1-4; D unclear. The V and J ends lost 1 base and 4 bases respectively, with 7 bases between them. Germline CDR1 and CDR2: MNHEY and SVGEGT. The CDR3 runs 14 residues. In nucleotides, the CDR3 is TGTGCCAGCAGTTACTTTCAGCGTAATGAAAAACTGTTTTTT. Protein: CASSYFQRNEKLFF.

J is TRBJ2-1 and V is TRBV7-3; a weak D match, TRBD1 (6 bases). This CDR3 spans 15 amino acids. The V gene's germline CDR1 is SGHTA and CDR2 FQGTGA. V shed 2 bases and J shed 0 bases, with 8 bases lying between them. CDR3 sequence reads: CASSLQGFSYNEQFF. The CDR3 region has the DNA TGTGCCAGCAGCTTACAGGGGTTCTCCTACAATGAGCAGTTCTTC.

The chain carries TRBV3-1 (or the pseudogene TRBV3-2) and TRBJ2-1; no clear D. The CDR3 is 11 residues long. Trimming took 4 bases from V and 7 from J, leaving 5 bases between them. Germline CDR1 and CDR2: LGHDT and YNNKEL (reference sequence). The CDR3 DNA reads TGTGCCAGCAGCCTTCTGAATGAGCAGTTCTTC. Amino acids: CASSLLNEQFF.

A single count supports this clone. The chain employs TRBV5-1 and TRBJ2-7; 8 nucleotides line up with TRBD2. Germline V gene sequence: CDR1 SGHRS, CDR2 YFSETQ. The CDR3 covers 15 residues. V shed 6 bases and J 0 bases; nucleotides not matched to a gene: 8. The CDR3: CASTKAGGASYEQYF. CDR3 bases: TGCGCCAGCACCAAAGCCGGGGGGGCCTCCTACGAGCAGTACTTC.

The rearrangement uses TRBV6-1 and TRBJ1-1; D unresolved. The CDR3 has 14 residues. Germline-derived CDR1 and CDR2 are MNHNS and SASEGT. Deletions cut 2 bases from V and 6 bases from J, with 13 bases between. The CDR3: CASSENGVSAEAFF. In DNA, the CDR3 is TGTGCCAGCAGTGAAAATGGTGTCAGCGCTGAAGCTTTCTTT.

CDR3 loop: CAISEGLGTGTGYTF. CDR3 bases: TGTGCCATCAGTGAAGGTTTAGGGACAGGGACCGGCTACACCTTC. The rearrangement joins TRBV10-3 to TRBJ1-2; 9 bases match TRBD1. CDR3 length equals 15 residues. The ends lost 3 bases at V and 8 bases at J; junction bases unmatched: 10. In germline, CDR1 is ENHRY, CDR2 SYGVKD.

V is TRBV11-2 and J is TRBJ2-7; the match to TRBD1 covers 7 bases. CDR1 SGHAT and CDR2 FQNNGV come from the germline V gene. This CDR3 spans 16 amino acids. V was clipped by 5 bases and J by 3 bases; unmatched bases: 13. CDR3 sequence (DNA): TGTGCCAGCAGCCAGGGGGTAGGGACACCAAACTACGAGCAGTACTTC. Translated: CASSQGVGTPNYEQYF.

The CDR3 DNA is TGTGCCAGCAGTTCGCGACAGGGTTTGAACACTGAAGCTTTCTTT. Amino acid sequence: CASSSRQGLNTEAFF. The chain is built from TRBV28 and TRBJ1-1, with 7 bases lining up with TRBD1. Germline V gives CDR1 MDHEN, CDR2 SYDVKM. The CDR3 length is 15 residues. V was clipped by 4 bases and J by 0 bases; unmatched bases: 5. Based on the CDR3 plus reference TRBV28 and TRBJ1-1, the full variable domain is DVKVTQSSRYLVKRTGEKVFLECVQDMDHENMFWYRQDPGLGLRLIYFSYDVKMKEKGDIPEGYSVSREKKERFSLILESASTNQTSMYLCASSSRQGLNTEAFFGQGTRLTVV.

This clone has more than one count but fewer than ten. V gene TRBV5-1 combines with J gene TRBJ1-5, with D perhaps matching TRBD1 (5 bases). Germline V gene lookup returns CDR1 SGHRS and CDR2 YFSETQ. Trimming took off 0 bases at V and 0 bases at J, with 7 bases between the two ends. CDR3 size: 15 residues. CDR3 in amino acids: CASSLEGFSNQPQHF. Here the CDR3 DNA reads TGCGCCAGCAGCTTGGAGGGGTTTAGCAATCAGCCCCAGCATTTT.

This clone has a handful of counts. V gene TRBV7-9 combines with J gene TRBJ1-5, with D perhaps matching TRBD1 (6 bases). This CDR3 contains 14 residues. V was trimmed by 5 bases and J by 3 bases, leaving 11 bases between them. CDR1 and CDR2 (germline): SEHNR, FQNEAQ (reference sequence). The CDR3 DNA follows: TGTGCCAGCAGCCGGGACACCTTCAATCAGCCCCAGCATTTT. Protein product: CASSRDTFNQPQHF.

The CDR3 loop is CSVADRYNEQFF. CDR3 nucleotide sequence: TGCAGCGTTGCGGACAGGTACAATGAGCAGTTCTTC. The V call is TRBV29-1, the J call TRBJ2-1; 7 bases align to TRBD1. The V gene end was trimmed by 4 bases and the J gene end by 4 bases; junction bases not matched to a gene: 1. The germline gives CDR1 SQVTM, CDR2 ANQGSEA. The CDR3 spans 12 residues.

This sequence joins TRBV3-1 (or the pseudogene TRBV3-2) and TRBJ2-5, with D tentatively TRBD1 (6 bases). The germline V gene has CDR1 LGHDT and CDR2 YNNKEL (reference sequence). This CDR3 is 14 amino acids long. Trimming left V 2 bases short and J 5 bases short, with 12 bases between. CDR3 nucleotides: TGTGCCAGCAGCCAACCAGGGGTTTGGGAGACCCAGTACTTC. Translated: CASSQPGVWETQYF.

The chain employs TRBV5-5 and TRBJ1-3; 7 positions match TRBD1. Germline V gives CDR1 SGHKS, CDR2 YYEKEE (reference sequence). The junction had 7 bases not matched to a gene; V was cut back by 4 bases and J by 0 bases. The CDR3 runs to 16 residues. For the CDR3, the DNA is TGTGCCAGCAGCCGTACAGGGGAGGTCTCTGGAAACACCATATATTTT. Protein product: CASSRTGEVSGNTIYF.

This clone was picked up one time. In DNA, the CDR3 is TGTGCCACCGACAGTACCTACGAGCAGTACTTC. Its translation is CATDSTYEQYF. J is TRBJ2-7 and V is TRBV5-8, with D perhaps matching TRBD1 (5 bases). Trimming took 9 bases from V and 2 from J, leaving 9 bases between them. The CDR3 consists of 11 residues. Germline CDR1 and CDR2: SGHTS and YDEGEE. Full variable domain (outside the CDR3, taken from reference TRBV5-8 and TRBJ2-7): EAGVTQSPTHLIKTRGQQATLRCSPISGHTSVYWYQQALGLGLQFLLWYDEGEERNRGNFPPRFSGRQFPNYSSELNVNALELEDSALYLCATDSTYEQYFGPGTRLTVT.

This clone came up once. The chain has TRBV10-3 and TRBJ2-7, with 7 bases identical to TRBD2. This CDR3 has 11 amino acids. Germline V gives CDR1 ENHRY, CDR2 SYGVKD. The ends lost 8 bases at V and 5 bases at J; junction bases unmatched: 3. The DNA for the CDR3 is TGTGCCATCGGCGGGGGTCACGAGCAGTACTTC. Amino acid sequence: CAIGGGHEQYF.

This clone appeared once. The V call is TRBV3-1 (or the pseudogene TRBV3-2), the J call TRBJ1-2; D is unresolved. The CDR3 totals 14 residues. V shed 1 base and J shed 6 bases, with 12 bases lying between them. CDR1 is LGHDT, CDR2 YNNKEL, per germline (reference sequence). CDR3 nucleotides: TGTGCCAGCAGCCAAGTCCCTGACACCGATGGCTACACCTTC. Protein sequence: CASSQVPDTDGYTF.

A few counts support this clone. The rearrangement links TRBV3-1 (or the pseudogene TRBV3-2) to TRBJ1-1, with 10 bases aligning to TRBD1. The CDR3 has 12 residues. V lost 4 bases to trimming and J lost 13 bases; unmatched junction nucleotides: 6. CDR1 and CDR2 from the germline V gene are LGHDT and YNNKEL (reference sequence). The CDR3, as DNA: TGTGCCAGCAGCCTCCGGGACAGGGGTATTTTCTTT. Translated, it gives CASSLRDRGIFF.

The chain recombines TRBV21-1 with TRBJ1-1; the table's D call, TRBD1, has no DNA check behind it. TRBV21-1 is given as a pseudogene. The CDR3 is 15 residues long. The DNA of the CDR3 is TGTGCCAGACTCCCCGATTGGACAGGGAACACTGAAGCTTTCTTT. Translated: CARLPDWTGNTEAFF.

This sequence joins TRBV7-9 and TRBJ1-1; 8 bases line up with TRBD1. In germline, CDR1 is SEHNR, CDR2 FQNEAQ (reference sequence). The V gene end was trimmed by 4 bases and the J gene end by 10 bases; junction bases not matched to a gene: 14. CDR3 length equals 15 residues. DNA of the CDR3: TGTGCCAGCAGCTCACGACGACAGGGGACAGGCGGAGCTTTCTTT. This gives the protein CASSSRRQGTGGAFF.

The rearrangement joins TRBV19 to TRBJ1-2; D unresolved. V lost 3 bases to trimming and J lost 0 bases, with 11 bases between them. The CDR3 spans 15 residues. The germline V gene has CDR1 LNHDA and CDR2 SQIVND (reference sequence). The CDR3 DNA reads TGTGCCAGTAGTATTCAGAAGGGAGCTAACTATGGCTACACCTTC. Residues: CASSIQKGANYGYTF.

This clone was recorded only once. The chain joins TRBV7-6 to TRBJ2-5, with TRBD2 identical over 7 bases. The CDR3 contains 17 residues. Germline V gene sequence: CDR1 SGHVS, CDR2 FNYEAQ. The J segment lost 2 bases and the V segment lost 1 base, leaving 10 bases of the junction unmatched. CDR3 residues: CASSLGALGGGQETQYF. In DNA form, the CDR3 reads TGTGCCAGCAGCTTAGGGGCCCTCGGCGGGGGACAAGAGACCCAGTACTTC.